The 16 T cell receptor beta chains reported below all come from one sample, sequenced in a study of T cells in localized non-small cell lung cancer. Produced via immunoSEQ multiplex PCR; TCRdb's table is partial and in-frame only. The sample lists approximately 35,000 clones, approximately 89% seen once, with about an eighth in the top ten. The source was peripheral blood mononuclear cells, collected before any cancer treatment. These TCRs come from a female donor older than 55 with stage II lung adenocarcinoma.

This sequence joins TRBV29-1 and TRBJ1-2; D gene uncertain. Germline-derived CDR1 and CDR2 are SQVTM and ANQGSEA. V was pared by 6 bases and J by 5 bases, with 19 bases between. The CDR3 has 14 residues. The CDR3 region has the DNA TGCAGCGTCGTGGAAGGCCAGTCCTGGTATGGCTACACCTTC. It encodes CSVVEGQSWYGYTF.

The gene calls are TRBV7-8 and TRBJ1-2, with a tentative D call TRBD1 (5 bases). V was cut by 5 bases and J by 3 bases, with 10 bases left in between. Germline V CDR1 and CDR2: SGHVS, FQNEAQ. The CDR3 spans 13 residues. CDR3 region: CASSTGGDYGYTF. For the CDR3, the DNA is TGTGCCAGCAGCACCGGAGGGGACTATGGCTACACCTTC.

V usage is TRBV9 and J usage is TRBJ1-2; 11 nucleotides agree with TRBD1. The V and J ends lost 0 bases and 8 bases, in that order; junction bases with no gene match: 9. Looked up from germline, CDR1 is SGDLS and CDR2 is YYNGEE. The CDR3 runs to 16 residues. CDR3 region: CASSVGEGQGARGYTF. CDR3 coding DNA: TGTGCCAGCAGCGTAGGTGAAGGACAGGGGGCGCGAGGCTACACCTTC.

The rearrangement uses TRBV11-2 and TRBJ1-1, with no clear D. The CDR3 is made up of 13 amino acids. V shed 2 bases and J shed 0 bases, with 4 bases lying between them. Per germline, CDR1 SGHAT and CDR2 FQNNGV. The CDR3 DNA sequence: TGTGCCAGCAGCTTAAAGATGAACACTGAAGCTTTCTTT. Its translation: CASSLKMNTEAFF.

V gene TRBV2 combines with J gene TRBJ1-6; D unresolved. Trimming stripped 5 bases from V and 3 bases from J, with 11 bases between. The CDR3 totals 15 residues. Germline V gene lookup returns CDR1 SNHLY and CDR2 FYNNEI. The CDR3 DNA is TGTGCCAGCAGTTCCCCGGGATTCTATAATTCACCCCTCCACTTT. Residues: CASSSPGFYNSPLHF.

V gene TRBV6-1 combines with J gene TRBJ1-2; 8 bases are a match to TRBD1. CDR3 size: 12 residues. The germline CDR1 and CDR2 sequences are MNHNS and SASEGT. With 6 bases clipped from V and 8 bases from J, the junction kept 5 bases outside the gene matches. The CDR3 DNA reads TGTGCCAGCAGCGACAGGGGAGGAGGCTACACCTTC. It translates to CASSDRGGGYTF.

This chain connects TRBV29-1 to TRBJ1-1; no definite D call. V gave up 6 bases and J gave up 0 bases, with 14 bases separating them. Germline V gives CDR1 SQVTM, CDR2 ANQGSEA. The CDR3 length is 14 residues. CDR3 sequence (DNA): TGCAGCGTCAACATTCTCTCGATGAACACTGAAGCTTTCTTT. This translates into CSVNILSMNTEAFF.

V is TRBV4-1 and J is TRBJ1-6; D unclear. Trimming took 1 base from V and 7 from J, leaving 11 bases between them. Per germline, CDR1 MGHRA and CDR2 YSYEKL. CDR3 size: 15 residues. DNA of the CDR3: TGCGCCAGCAGCCAAGGGGTCGTCAACAATTCACCCCTCCACTTT. The encoded protein is CASSQGVVNNSPLHF.

This chain links TRBV29-1 with TRBJ1-3; D not certain. CDR1 is SQVTM and CDR2 is ANQGSEA in the germline V gene. V dropped 1 base and J dropped 0 bases, with 7 bases sitting between them. The CDR3 extends over 14 amino acids. The DNA for the CDR3 is TGCAGCGTTGAAGGTCCCAGCTCTGGAAACACCATATATTTT. Its translation: CSVEGPSSGNTIYF.

The chain couples TRBV5-4 to TRBJ1-5; possibly TRBD1 for D (5 bases). This CDR3 is built from 13 residues. With 0 bases removed from V and 6 bases from J, the gap between germline ends came to 7 bases. Germline CDR1 is SGHNT and CDR2 is YYREEE (reference sequence). The CDR3 sequence: CASSLGGSQPQHF. For the CDR3, the DNA is TGTGCCAGCAGCTTGGGGGGGAGTCAGCCCCAGCATTTT.

This chain joins TRBV11-1 and TRBJ2-2, with D possibly being TRBD2 (5 bases). Between the trimmed V and J ends, which lost 6 bases and 4 bases, there was a span of 15 bases. This CDR3 comprises 15 residues. Germline V gene data show CDR1 as SGHAT and CDR2 as FQDESV (reference sequence). The CDR3 DNA follows: TGTGCCAGCAGGATCAGACCAACTAGCACCGGGGAGCTGTTTTTT. Its protein product is CASRIRPTSTGELFF.

The V call is TRBV9, the J call TRBJ1-2, with 8 positions matching TRBD1. Germline-derived CDR1 and CDR2 are SGDLS and YYNGEE. V shed 6 bases and J 2 bases; nucleotides not matched to a gene: 0. The CDR3 sequence is 12 residues long. The CDR3 is CASNRGNYGYTF. CDR3 bases: TGTGCCAGCAACAGGGGGAACTATGGCTACACCTTC.

The chain uses TRBV15 and TRBJ2-3, with no clear D. Germline values: CDR1 LNHNV, CDR2 YYDKDF (reference sequence). V shed 3 bases and J shed 4 bases, with 14 bases lying between them. CDR3 length: 15 amino acids. The CDR3 region is CATSSPSLASDTQYF. The CDR3, as DNA: TGTGCCACCAGCAGTCCCTCGCTGGCGTCAGATACGCAGTATTTT.

The chain has TRBV7-9 and TRBJ1-2; 10 bases map to TRBD1. This CDR3 has 14 amino acids. V was clipped by 5 bases and J by 4 bases; unmatched bases: 4. Germline loops: CDR1 SEHNR, CDR2 FQNEAQ (reference sequence). This CDR3 is CASSQGQGSYGYTF. The CDR3 DNA is TGTGCCAGCAGCCAGGGACAGGGGTCCTATGGCTACACCTTC.

This sequence joins TRBV19 and TRBJ2-2; a possible D gene is TRBD1 (5 bases). From germline, CDR1 is LNHDA and CDR2 SQIVND (reference sequence). V dropped 5 bases and J dropped 2 bases, with 9 bases sitting between them. The CDR3 consists of 14 residues. CDR3 sequence reads: CASSLGHNTGELFF. The CDR3 DNA follows: TGTGCCAGTAGTCTAGGACACAACACCGGGGAGCTGTTTTTT.

The CDR3 region has the DNA TGCGCCAGCAGCCAACTAGGGACGGGGGGCTACGAGCAGTACTTC. Translated, it gives CASSQLGTGGYEQYF. The V gene is TRBV4-3, the J gene TRBJ2-7; 7 nucleotides match TRBD2. The V segment lost 2 bases and the J segment 3 bases; nucleotides outside the gene matches: 7. The germline gives CDR1 LGHNA, CDR2 YSLEER. There are 15 residues in the CDR3.